The present entry profiles one T cell receptor beta chain with its context. The entry originates in a study of blood T cell repertoires in COVID-19. Study summary: COVID-19 samples collected from the United States, Italy and Spain covered acute and convalescent phases. The analysed material was cDNA or gDNA that came from T cells, B-cell-depleted T cells, or PBMCs.

How the authors handled the data: Reference gene primer amplification gave nucleated cell count estimates. Libraries were prepared by immunoSEQ multiplex PCR; TCRdb keeps only in-frame clonotypes and omits some of them. The V and J calls and the clone size are those of that table, but D and trimming were determined from the DNA. The profile shows 90,000 or so clones, approximately 83% of them singletons. Germline-derived CDR1 and CDR2 are SGHRS and YFSETQ. This CDR3 has 15 amino acids. J was trimmed by 4 bases and V by 4 bases; bases with no gene match: 5. The chain recombines TRBV5-1 with TRBJ2-5, with 12 positions matching TRBD2. Material: peripheral blood. The receptor's source is a man aged 55 to 70 with acute or convalescent COVID-19. The CDR3 region is CASSQTSGRGETQYF. The CDR3 coding sequence is TGCGCCAGCAGCCAGACTAGCGGGAGAGGAGAGACCCAGTACTTC.